Each of the 27 T cell receptor beta chains below was sequenced from the same sample in a study of patients and donors after allogeneic stem cell transplantation. TCRdb reanalysed the RT-PCR reads using MiXCR and keeps one entry per CDR3 protein. The sample includes 70,000 or so distinct CDR3 sequences, roughly 29% seen only once; the top ten take roughly 29%. The specimen sequenced was blood, either unsorted or a sorted T cell fraction (not recorded which). The source of these receptors is a human donor who was either an allogeneic HSCT recipient or a stem cell or donor lymphocyte infusion donor (not recorded which). It is not recorded whose cells these are; they may come from a transplant donor.

This clonotype was detected a few times. The chain employs TRBV12-3 or TRBV12-4 and TRBJ1-1; D gene unclear. The CDR3 has 13 amino acids. V was cut by 1 base and J by 5 bases, with 8 bases left in between. The CDR3 DNA follows: TGTGCCAGCAGTTTAGTAAGGTTTACTGAAGCTTTCTTT. It translates to CASSLVRFTEAFF.

This clonotype has just a few counts. The chain is built from TRBV20-1 and TRBJ2-1, with 12 positions matching TRBD2. This CDR3 contains 19 residues. V trimming: 1 base; J trimming: 9 bases; junction bases outside the gene matches: 19. Germline assignment: CDR1 DFQATT and CDR2 SNEGSKA (reference sequence). The CDR3 nucleotides are TGCAGTGCTAGAGCTGGCACCATACTAGCGGGGGGCCATATTGGTGAGCAGTTCTTC. Protein product: CSARAGTILAGGHIGEQFF.

The table lists this clonotype with a few counts. The chain combines TRBV7-9 with TRBJ1-1; 8 nucleotides agree with TRBD1. Per germline, CDR1 SEHNR and CDR2 FQNEAQ (reference sequence). The CDR3 is made up of 15 amino acids. With 5 bases clipped from V and 0 bases from J, the junction kept 5 bases outside the gene matches. The CDR3 protein is CASSPGQGVNTEAFF. The DNA of the CDR3 is TGTGCCAGCAGCCCCGGACAGGGAGTGAACACTGAAGCTTTCTTT. The complete variable domain, with remaining parts taken from reference TRBV7-9 and TRBJ1-1, reads DTGVSQNPRHKITKRGQNVTFRCDPISEHNRLYWYRQTLGQGPEFLTYFQNEAQLEKSRLLSDRFSAERPKGSFSTLEIQRTEQGDSAMYLCASSPGQGVNTEAFFGQGTRLTVV.

This clonotype qualifies as medium-sized. The J gene is TRBJ2-1, the V gene TRBV7-9; 10 nucleotides align to TRBD2. CDR3 length: 15 amino acids. Germline loops: CDR1 SEHNR, CDR2 FQNEAQ (reference sequence). Trimming at V came to 4 bases and at J to 4 bases, leaving 4 bases not matched to a gene. CDR3 nucleotide sequence: TGTGCCAGCAGCTCTTCTAGCGGGGGATACAATGAGCAGTTCTTC. Its translation is CASSSSSGGYNEQFF.

The chain has TRBV5-5 and TRBJ2-3; D possibly corresponds to TRBD1 (6 bases). Deletions cut 3 bases from V and 4 bases from J, with 21 bases between. The V gene's germline CDR1 is SGHKS and CDR2 YYEKEE (reference sequence). CDR3 size: 17 residues. The CDR3 here is CASSWAPGQQGPDTQYF. Written as DNA, the CDR3 is TGTGCCAGCAGCTGGGCGCCGGGACAACAAGGACCAGATACGCAGTATTTT.

This clonotype was recorded at least ten times. The chain joins TRBV20-1 to TRBJ1-6; D perhaps matches TRBD1 (5 bases). Germline-derived CDR1 and CDR2 are DFQATT and SNEGSKA (reference sequence). This CDR3 spans 15 amino acids. V was trimmed by 3 bases and J by 0 bases, leaving 9 bases between them. DNA for the CDR3: TGCAGTGCTAGGGGGGAGAGCTCCTATAATTCACCCCTCCACTTT. It codes for CSARGESSYNSPLHF.

The rearrangement links TRBV29-1 to TRBJ2-2; possibly TRBD1 for D (5 bases). The CDR3 consists of 13 residues. The V and J ends lost 1 base and 7 bases respectively, with 10 bases between them. Germline lookup yields CDR1 SQVTM and CDR2 ANQGSEA. The CDR3 DNA is TGCAGCGTTGAAGGGCAGGGCGGCGGGGAGCTGTTTTTT. It encodes CSVEGQGGGELFF.

This chain links TRBV18 with TRBJ1-1, with TRBD1 matching 7 bases. The V gene's germline CDR1 is KGHSH and CDR2 LQKENI. The V segment lost 5 bases and the J segment 0 bases; nucleotides outside the gene matches: 3. The CDR3 totals 14 residues. CDR3 region: CASSSGQMNTEAFF. The CDR3 DNA reads TGTGCCAGCTCATCGGGACAGATGAACACTGAAGCTTTCTTT.

Concerning this clonotype itself: The junction departs from the called germline gene at one end, perhaps through a read error. As DNA, the CDR3 is TGTGCCAGCGGTGACTCTGGAAACACCATATATTTT. It codes for CASGDSGNTIYF. J is TRBJ1-3 and V is TRBV25-1; D gene unclear. This CDR3 is built from 12 residues. CDR1 and CDR2 (germline): MGHDK, SYGVNS.

The gene calls are TRBV7-6 and TRBJ1-3; D is ambiguous. Per germline, CDR1 SGHVS and CDR2 FNYEAQ. The CDR3 consists of 18 residues. V was shortened by 1 base and J by 0 bases, with 16 bases between the two germline ends. As DNA, the CDR3 is TGTGCCAGCAGCTTAGTGGGATGGCCCGCCTACTCTGGAAACACCATATATTTT. It codes for CASSLVGWPAYSGNTIYF.

The rearrangement links TRBV24-1 to TRBJ2-2; D call uncertain. V dropped 3 bases and J dropped 4 bases, with 8 bases sitting between them. Germline CDR1 is KGHDR and CDR2 is SFDVKD. The CDR3 runs 14 residues. The CDR3 region is CATSDPRFTGELFF. CDR3 nucleotide sequence: TGTGCCACCAGTGATCCACGATTCACCGGGGAGCTGTTTTTT.

This clonotype has only a few counts. The chain combines TRBV5-1 with TRBJ1-5; weak D call: TRBD1 (5 bases). Germline V gene sequence: CDR1 SGHRS, CDR2 YFSETQ. With 4 bases removed from V and 6 bases from J, the gap between germline ends came to 11 bases. The CDR3 extends over 13 amino acids. This CDR3 reads CASSPGGGQPQHF. The CDR3 nucleotides are TGCGCCAGCAGCCCAGGTGGGGGTCAGCCCCAGCATTTT.

The chain carries TRBV5-1 and TRBJ2-7; D unresolved. V was shortened by 6 bases and J by 0 bases, with 13 bases between the two germline ends. This CDR3 has 14 residues. CDR1 and CDR2 from the germline V gene are SGHRS and YFSETQ. The CDR3 bases are TGCGCCAGCACCCCTCTGGCGAGCTCCTACGAGCAGTACTTC. Protein: CASTPLASSYEQYF.

The V gene is TRBV7-9, the J gene TRBJ2-5; 12 nucleotides align to TRBD2. J lost 5 bases, V lost 6 bases, and 4 bases had no gene match. Germline V gene sequence: CDR1 SEHNR, CDR2 FQNEAQ (reference sequence). The length of the CDR3 is 14 residues. CDR3 in amino acids: CASSRTSGMETQYF. In DNA form, the CDR3 reads TGTGCCAGCAGTCGGACTAGCGGGATGGAGACCCAGTACTTC.

For the CDR3, the DNA is TGCGCCAGCAGCTTAGTTACAGGTTCAGCATACGAGCAGTACTTC. Translated: CASSLVTGSAYEQYF. The gene calls are TRBV5-1 and TRBJ2-7; tentative D call: TRBD1 (5 bases). V dropped 2 bases and J dropped 4 bases, with 16 bases sitting between them. The CDR3 has 15 amino acids. Germline CDR1 is SGHRS and CDR2 is YFSETQ. Combining the CDR3 with reference TRBV5-1 and TRBJ2-7 gives the whole variable domain KAGVTQTPRYLIKTRGQQVTLSCSPISGHRSVSWYQQTPGQGLQFLFEYFSETQRNKGNFPGRFSGRQFSNSRSEMNVSTLELGDSALYLCASSLVTGSAYEQYFGPGTRLTVT.

This clonotype showed up just a few times. The V and J genes are TRBV6-6 and TRBJ1-6, with D tentatively TRBD1 (6 bases). CDR1 and CDR2 from the germline V gene are MNHNY and SVGAGI (reference sequence). The CDR3 extends over 16 amino acids. Deletions cut 2 bases from V and 8 bases from J, with 16 bases between. Here the CDR3 reads CASSYHNRASDSPLHF. The CDR3 region has the DNA TGTGCCAGCAGTTACCACAACAGGGCTAGTGATTCACCCCTCCACTTT.

This clonotype occurred a few times. This chain connects TRBV9 to TRBJ2-3; a possible D gene is TRBD2 (5 bases). The CDR3 runs to 15 residues. V was shortened by 7 bases and J by 6 bases, with 21 bases between the two germline ends. Germline V gives CDR1 SGDLS, CDR2 YYNGEE. The CDR3 spells CASGGLGRPDDTQYF. CDR3 nucleotides: TGTGCCAGCGGTGGACTGGGCCGCCCGGACGATACGCAGTATTTT. Full variable domain (remainder filled in from reference TRBV9 and TRBJ2-3): DSGVTQTPKHLITATGQRVTLRCSPRSGDLSVYWYQQSLDQGLQFLIQYYNGEERAKGNILERFSAQQFPDLHSELNLSSLELGDSALYFCASGGLGRPDDTQYFGPGTRLTVL.

This clonotype was observed a few times. The gene calls are TRBV6-1 and TRBJ1-3; 9 nucleotides line up with TRBD1. V trimming: 3 bases; J trimming: 3 bases; junction bases outside the gene matches: 3. Germline V CDR1 and CDR2: MNHNS, SASEGT. The CDR3 has 15 residues. The CDR3 region has the DNA TGTGCCAGCAGTGACAAGGGACAGGGTGGAAACACCATATATTTT. It yields the protein CASSDKGQGGNTIYF.

This clonotype appeared many times. This sequence joins TRBV28 and TRBJ1-1; no firm D call. Trimming took 7 bases from V and 4 from J, leaving 7 bases between them. Germline V gene data show CDR1 as MDHEN and CDR2 as SYDVKM. CDR3 length equals 11 residues. The CDR3 loop is CASIDLTEAFF. The CDR3 DNA follows: TGTGCCAGCATTGACCTCACTGAAGCTTTCTTT. Full variable domain (missing parts from reference TRBV28 and TRBJ1-1): DVKVTQSSRYLVKRTGEKVFLECVQDMDHENMFWYRQDPGLGLRLIYFSYDVKMKEKGDIPEGYSVSREKKERFSLILESASTNQTSMYLCASIDLTEAFFGQGTRLTVV.

This rearrangement joins TRBV20-1 to TRBJ2-7; D is uncertain. CDR3 length equals 12 residues. Germline values: CDR1 DFQATT, CDR2 SNEGSKA (reference sequence). V gave up 3 bases and J gave up 3 bases, with 9 bases separating them. CDR3 in amino acids: CSARNTIYEQYF. CDR3 sequence (DNA): TGCAGTGCTAGGAACACCATCTACGAGCAGTACTTC.

This CDR3 reads CASFSWRGETEAFF. CDR3 coding DNA: TGTGCCAGCTTCTCATGGAGGGGAGAAACCGAAGCTTTCTTT. V is TRBV6-2 or TRBV6-3 and J is TRBJ1-1; perhaps TRBD1 as D (5 bases). Germline-derived CDR1 and CDR2 are MNHEY and SVGEGT. This CDR3 has 14 residues. V lost 8 bases and J 8 bases, leaving 21 bases between the germline ends.

V usage is TRBV12-3 or TRBV12-4 and J usage is TRBJ1-5; no reliable D call. The V end was cut by 3 bases, the J end by 4 bases, with 10 bases between. The CDR3 spans 14 residues. The CDR3 DNA sequence: TGTGCCAGCAGTTTGCCCCCCCCAAATCAGCCCCAGCATTTT. Residues: CASSLPPPNQPQHF.

This rearrangement joins TRBV5-6 to TRBJ1-4; D might be TRBD1 (6 bases). Germline CDR1 reads SGHDT; CDR2 reads YYEEEE. V was clipped by 4 bases and J by 8 bases, with 15 bases between them. The CDR3 extends over 14 amino acids. In DNA form, the CDR3 reads TGTGCCAGCAGCCCCGCAGGGGTGCGCGAAAAACTGTTTTTT. This sequence encodes CASSPAGVREKLFF.

V is TRBV2 and J is TRBJ2-1; D ambiguous. The CDR3 loop spans 13 amino acids. Germline CDR1 is SNHLY and CDR2 is FYNNEI. Trimming pared 6 bases from V and 5 bases from J, leaving 11 bases between. CDR3 DNA sequence: TGTGCCAGCAGGGACGACGTGGACAATGAGCAGTTCTTC. The encoded protein is CASRDDVDNEQFF.

The genes are TRBV7-3 and TRBJ2-1, with 10 bases matching TRBD2. V trimming: 4 bases; J trimming: 4 bases; junction bases outside the gene matches: 7. Germline loops: CDR1 SGHTA, CDR2 FQGTGA. The length of the CDR3 is 16 residues. DNA for the CDR3: TGTGCCAGCAGCTCGTCGACTAGCGGGCCTTACAATGAGCAGTTCTTC. It codes for CASSSSTSGPYNEQFF.

This clonotype showed up just a few times. This chain connects TRBV6-2 or TRBV6-3 to TRBJ1-5, with D perhaps TRBD1 (5 bases). From germline, CDR1 is MNHEY and CDR2 SVGEGT. The V end was cut by 6 bases, the J end by 0 bases, with 21 bases between. The CDR3 is 18 amino acids. The CDR3 DNA reads TGTGCCAGCAGGCCCGGGAGCCAGGGCGGATATAGCAATCAGCCCCAGCATTTT. The encoded protein is CASRPGSQGGYSNQPQHF.

A few counts support this clonotype. This sequence joins TRBV20-1 and TRBJ1-4; 7 bases are a match to TRBD1. The CDR3 is 16 amino acids. Germline lookup yields CDR1 DFQATT and CDR2 SNEGSKA (reference sequence). The ends lost 5 bases at V and 0 bases at J; junction bases unmatched: 9. CDR3 in DNA: TGCAGTGCTGGCCGGCAGGGGGTGGCAACTAATGAAAAACTGTTTTTT. It codes for CSAGRQGVATNEKLFF.